This TCR beta chain was captured in a study of T cells in Graves' hyperthyroidism and ophthalmopathy. TCR beta CDR3 region amplification was performed from RNA transcripts. Carried out on the TCR CDR3, a first-round RT-PCR used the HTBI primer set. TCRdb itself ran the multiplex PCR reads through MiXCR, one entry per CDR3 protein. The sample lists hundreds of thousands of distinct CDR3 sequences, about a sixth seen once, with 15% to 20% in the top ten. The CDR3 loop spans 13 amino acids. V lost 7 bases, J lost 4 bases, and 2 bases stayed unmatched. Germline V gene data show CDR1 as MNHNS and CDR2 as SASEGT. This clonotype turned up a few times.

The sequenced sample was blood. The rearrangement joins TRBV6-1 to TRBJ2-2; 8 nucleotides line up with TRBD2. This TCR was sampled from a woman aged 18 to 35 with Graves' hyperthyroidism. CDR3 amino acids: CASTGGGTGELFF. The CDR3 nucleotides read TGTGCCAGCACCGGGGGGGGCACCGGGGAGCTGTTTTTT.